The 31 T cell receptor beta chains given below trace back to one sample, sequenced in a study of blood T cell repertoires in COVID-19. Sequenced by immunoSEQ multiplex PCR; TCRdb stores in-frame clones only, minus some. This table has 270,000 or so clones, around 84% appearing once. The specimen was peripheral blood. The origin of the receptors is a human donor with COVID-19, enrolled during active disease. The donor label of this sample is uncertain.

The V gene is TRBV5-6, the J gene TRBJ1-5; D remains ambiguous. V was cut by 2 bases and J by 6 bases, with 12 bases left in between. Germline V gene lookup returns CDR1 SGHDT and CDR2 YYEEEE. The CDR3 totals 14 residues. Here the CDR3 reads CASSFGGLVQPQHF. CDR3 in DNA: TGTGCCAGCAGCTTTGGAGGGCTCGTTCAGCCCCAGCATTTT.

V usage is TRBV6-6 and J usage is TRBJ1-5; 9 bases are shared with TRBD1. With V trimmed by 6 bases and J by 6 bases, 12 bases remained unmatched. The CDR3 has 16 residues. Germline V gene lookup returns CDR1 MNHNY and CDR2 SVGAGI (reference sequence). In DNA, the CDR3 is TGTGCCAGCAGCCCGGGGGACAGGGAGCTCCGTCAGCCCCAGCATTTT. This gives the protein CASSPGDRELRQPQHF.

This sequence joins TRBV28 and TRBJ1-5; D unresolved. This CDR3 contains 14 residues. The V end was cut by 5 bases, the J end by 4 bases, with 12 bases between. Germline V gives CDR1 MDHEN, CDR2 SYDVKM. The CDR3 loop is CASSPSLANQPQHF. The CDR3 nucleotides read TGTGCCAGCAGTCCGAGCTTAGCGAATCAGCCCCAGCATTTT.

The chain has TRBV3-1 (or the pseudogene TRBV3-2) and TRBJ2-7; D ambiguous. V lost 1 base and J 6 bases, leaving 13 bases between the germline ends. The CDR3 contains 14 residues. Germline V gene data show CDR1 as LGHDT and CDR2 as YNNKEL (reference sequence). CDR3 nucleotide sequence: TGTGCCAGCAGCCAAGGCGCGTCTGTAGTCGAGCAGTACTTC. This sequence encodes CASSQGASVVEQYF.

Written as DNA, the CDR3 is TGTGCCAGCAGTCTCCAGGATTACCAGCATTTT. It yields the protein CASSLQDYQHF. V gene TRBV12-3 or TRBV12-4 combines with J gene TRBJ1-5; D is uncertain. The length of the CDR3 is 11 residues. V was cut by 5 bases and J by 12 bases, with 11 bases left in between.

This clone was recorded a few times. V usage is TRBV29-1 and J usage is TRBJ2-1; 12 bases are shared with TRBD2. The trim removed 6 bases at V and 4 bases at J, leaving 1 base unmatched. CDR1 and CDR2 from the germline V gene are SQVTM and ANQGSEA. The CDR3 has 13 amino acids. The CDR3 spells CSVGTSGYNEQFF. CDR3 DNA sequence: TGCAGCGTCGGGACTAGCGGGTACAATGAGCAGTTCTTC.

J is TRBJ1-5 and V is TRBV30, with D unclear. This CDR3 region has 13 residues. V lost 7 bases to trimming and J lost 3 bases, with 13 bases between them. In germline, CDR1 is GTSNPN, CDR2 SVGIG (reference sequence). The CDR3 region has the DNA TGTGCCTCTAGTGGAGGATTCAATCAGCCCCAGCATTTT. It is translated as CASSGGFNQPQHF. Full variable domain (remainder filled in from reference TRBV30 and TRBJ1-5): SQTIHQWPATLVQPVGSPLSLECTVEGTSNPNLYWYRQAAGRGLQLLFYSVGIGQISSEVPQNLSASRPQDRQFILSSKKLLLSDSGFYLCASSGGFNQPQHFGDGTRLSIL.

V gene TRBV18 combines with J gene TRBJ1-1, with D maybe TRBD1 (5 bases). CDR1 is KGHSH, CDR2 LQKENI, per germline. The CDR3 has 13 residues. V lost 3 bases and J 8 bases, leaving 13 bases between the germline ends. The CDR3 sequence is CASSPLLDSEAFF. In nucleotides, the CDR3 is TGTGCCAGCTCACCCCTGTTAGACAGCGAAGCTTTCTTT. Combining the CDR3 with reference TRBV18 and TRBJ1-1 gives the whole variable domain NAGVMQNPRHLVRRRGQEARLRCSPMKGHSHVYWYRQLPEEGLKFMVYLQKENIIDESGMPKERFSAEFPKEGPSILRIQQVVRGDSAAYFCASSPLLDSEAFFGQGTRLTVV.

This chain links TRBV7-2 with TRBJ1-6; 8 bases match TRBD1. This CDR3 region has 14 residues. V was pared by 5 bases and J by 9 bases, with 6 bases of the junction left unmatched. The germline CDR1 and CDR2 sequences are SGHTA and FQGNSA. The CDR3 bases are TGTGCCAGCAGCCTCGGACAGGGTAGTTCACCCCTCCACTTT. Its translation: CASSLGQGSSPLHF.

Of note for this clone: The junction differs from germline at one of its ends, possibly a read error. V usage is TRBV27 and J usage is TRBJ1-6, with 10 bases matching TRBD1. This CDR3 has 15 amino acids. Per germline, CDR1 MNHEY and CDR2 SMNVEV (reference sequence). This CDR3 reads CASTLDRGRKSPLHF. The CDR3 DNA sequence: TGTGCCAGCACTTTAGACAGGGGGCGTAAATCACCCCTCCACTTT.

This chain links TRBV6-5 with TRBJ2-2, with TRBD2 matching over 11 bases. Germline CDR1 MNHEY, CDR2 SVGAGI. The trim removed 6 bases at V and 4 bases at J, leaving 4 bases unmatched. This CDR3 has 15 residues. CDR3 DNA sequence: TGTGCCAGCAGGGGGACTAGCGGCGTCACCGGGGAGCTGTTTTTT. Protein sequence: CASRGTSGVTGELFF.

In DNA form, the CDR3 reads TGTGCCTGGACCCGGACAGCTGACTTCTCCTACGAGCAGTACTTC. It specifies CAWTRTADFSYEQYF. The chain employs TRBV30 and TRBJ2-7, with a weak D call TRBD1 (6 bases). The CDR3 contains 15 residues. The V end lost 4 bases, the J end lost 0 bases, and 16 bases lay between the germline ends. Per the germline V gene, CDR1 is GTSNPN and CDR2 is SVGIG (reference sequence). The whole variable domain, filled in from reference TRBV30 and TRBJ2-7, reads SQTIHQWPATLVQPVGSPLSLECTVEGTSNPNLYWYRQAAGRGLQLLFYSVGIGQISSEVPQNLSASRPQDRQFILSSKKLLLSDSGFYLCAWTRTADFSYEQYFGPGTRLTVT.

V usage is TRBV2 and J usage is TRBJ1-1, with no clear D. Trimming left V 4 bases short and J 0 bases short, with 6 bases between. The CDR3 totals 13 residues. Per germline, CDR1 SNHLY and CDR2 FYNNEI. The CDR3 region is CASSGGMNTEAFF. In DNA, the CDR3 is TGTGCCAGCAGTGGCGGGATGAACACTGAAGCTTTCTTT.

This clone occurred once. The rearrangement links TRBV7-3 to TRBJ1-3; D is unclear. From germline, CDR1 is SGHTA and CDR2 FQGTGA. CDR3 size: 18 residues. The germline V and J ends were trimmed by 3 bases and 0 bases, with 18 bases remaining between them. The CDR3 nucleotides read TGTGCCAGCAGCTTCTACTTTAACAGACGTTTCTCTGGAAACACCATATATTTT. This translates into CASSFYFNRRFSGNTIYF.

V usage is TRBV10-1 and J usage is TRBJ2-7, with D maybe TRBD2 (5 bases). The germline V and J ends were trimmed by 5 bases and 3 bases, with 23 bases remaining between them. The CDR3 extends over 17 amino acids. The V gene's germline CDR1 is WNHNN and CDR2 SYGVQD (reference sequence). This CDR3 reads CASSRAGDNTARYEQYF. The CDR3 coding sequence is TGCGCCAGCAGTCGGGCGGGTGACAATACTGCCCGCTACGAGCAGTACTTC.

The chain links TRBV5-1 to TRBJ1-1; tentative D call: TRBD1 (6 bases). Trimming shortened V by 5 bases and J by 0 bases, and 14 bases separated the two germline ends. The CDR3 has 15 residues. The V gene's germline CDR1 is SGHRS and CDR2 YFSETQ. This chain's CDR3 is CASSAGASMNTEAFF. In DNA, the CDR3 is TGCGCCAGCAGTGCAGGGGCGTCAATGAACACTGAAGCTTTCTTT.

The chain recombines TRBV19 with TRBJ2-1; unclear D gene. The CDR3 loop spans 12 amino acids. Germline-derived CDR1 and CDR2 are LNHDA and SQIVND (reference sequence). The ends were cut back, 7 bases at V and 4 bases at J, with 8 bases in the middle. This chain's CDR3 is CASKRKYNEQFF. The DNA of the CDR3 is TGTGCCAGTAAGCGTAAGTACAATGAGCAGTTCTTC.

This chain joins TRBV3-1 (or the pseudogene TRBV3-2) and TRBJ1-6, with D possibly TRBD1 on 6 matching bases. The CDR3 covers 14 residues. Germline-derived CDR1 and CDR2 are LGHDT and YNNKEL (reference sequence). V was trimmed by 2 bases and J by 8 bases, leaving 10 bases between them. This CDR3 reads CASSQTGRDSPLHF. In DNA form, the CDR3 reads TGTGCCAGCAGCCAAACAGGGCGGGATTCACCCCTCCACTTT.

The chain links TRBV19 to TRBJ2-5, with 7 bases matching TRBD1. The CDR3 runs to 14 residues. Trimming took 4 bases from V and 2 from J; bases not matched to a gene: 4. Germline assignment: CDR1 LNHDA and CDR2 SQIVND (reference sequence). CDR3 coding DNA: TGTGCCAGTAGTACAACAGGGGTTCAAGAGACCCAGTACTTC. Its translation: CASSTTGVQETQYF.

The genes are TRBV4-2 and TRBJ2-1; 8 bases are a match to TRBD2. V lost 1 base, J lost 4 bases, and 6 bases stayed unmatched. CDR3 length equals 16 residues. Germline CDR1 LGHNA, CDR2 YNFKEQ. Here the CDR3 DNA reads TGTGCCAGCAGCCAAGGGGTAGCGGGGAATTACAATGAGCAGTTCTTC. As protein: CASSQGVAGNYNEQFF.

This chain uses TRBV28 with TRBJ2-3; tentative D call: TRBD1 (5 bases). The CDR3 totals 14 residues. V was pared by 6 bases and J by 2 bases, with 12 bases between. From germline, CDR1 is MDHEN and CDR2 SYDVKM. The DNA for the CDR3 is TGTGCCAGCAGCCCCGACAGAGCCACAGATACGCAGTATTTT. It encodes CASSPDRATDTQYF.

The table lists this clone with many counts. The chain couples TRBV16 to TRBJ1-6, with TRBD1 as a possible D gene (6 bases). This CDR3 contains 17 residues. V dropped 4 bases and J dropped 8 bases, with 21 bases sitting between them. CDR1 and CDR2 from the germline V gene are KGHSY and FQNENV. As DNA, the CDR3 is TGTGCCAGCAGCCTTTGGGTGGGGGCAGGAGCCCATTCACCCCTCCACTTT. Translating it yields CASSLWVGAGAHSPLHF.

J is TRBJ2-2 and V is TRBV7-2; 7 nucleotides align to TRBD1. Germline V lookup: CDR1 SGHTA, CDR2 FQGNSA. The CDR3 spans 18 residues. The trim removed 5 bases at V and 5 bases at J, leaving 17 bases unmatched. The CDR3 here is CASSASPGQGVRTGELFF. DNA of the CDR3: TGTGCCAGCAGCGCTTCCCCGGGGCAGGGGGTAAGGACCGGGGAGCTGTTTTTT.

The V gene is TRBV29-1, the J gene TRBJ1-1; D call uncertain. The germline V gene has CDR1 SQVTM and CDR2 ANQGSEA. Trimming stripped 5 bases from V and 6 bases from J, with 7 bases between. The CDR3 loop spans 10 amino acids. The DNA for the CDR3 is TGCAGCGTTCGGGAATCTGAAGCTTTCTTT. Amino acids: CSVRESEAFF.

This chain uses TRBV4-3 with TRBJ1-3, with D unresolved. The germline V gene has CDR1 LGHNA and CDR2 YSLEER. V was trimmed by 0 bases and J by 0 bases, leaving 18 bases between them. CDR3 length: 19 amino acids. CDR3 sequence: CASSQDWVPGLYSGNTIYF. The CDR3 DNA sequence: TGCGCCAGCAGCCAAGATTGGGTTCCAGGACTCTACTCTGGAAACACCATATATTTT.

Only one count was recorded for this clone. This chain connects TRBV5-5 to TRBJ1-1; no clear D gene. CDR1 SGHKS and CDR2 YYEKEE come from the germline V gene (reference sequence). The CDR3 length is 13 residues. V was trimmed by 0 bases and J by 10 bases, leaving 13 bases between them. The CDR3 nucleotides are TGTGCCAGCAGCTTGGACGGGTATGGTGGAGCTTTCTTT. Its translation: CASSLDGYGGAFF.

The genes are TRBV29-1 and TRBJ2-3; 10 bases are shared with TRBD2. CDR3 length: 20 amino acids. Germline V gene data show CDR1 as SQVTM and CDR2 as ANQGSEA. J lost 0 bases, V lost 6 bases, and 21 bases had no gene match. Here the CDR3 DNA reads TGCAGCGTGGGGAAATATGGACTAGCGGAAGACTTTGGGAGCACAGATACGCAGTATTTT. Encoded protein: CSVGKYGLAEDFGSTDTQYF.

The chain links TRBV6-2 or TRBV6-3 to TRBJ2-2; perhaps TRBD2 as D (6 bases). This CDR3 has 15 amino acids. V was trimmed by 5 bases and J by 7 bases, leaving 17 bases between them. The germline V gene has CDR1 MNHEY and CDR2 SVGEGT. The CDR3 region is CASSQTTSKVGELFF. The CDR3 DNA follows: TGTGCCAGCAGTCAAACGACTAGTAAAGTCGGGGAGCTGTTTTTT.

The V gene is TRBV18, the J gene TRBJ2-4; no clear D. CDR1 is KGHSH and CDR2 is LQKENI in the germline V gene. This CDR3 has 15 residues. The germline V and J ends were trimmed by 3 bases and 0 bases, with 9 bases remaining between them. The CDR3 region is CASSPSPLAKNIQYF. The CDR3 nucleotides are TGTGCCAGCTCACCTAGTCCTCTAGCCAAAAACATTCAGTACTTC. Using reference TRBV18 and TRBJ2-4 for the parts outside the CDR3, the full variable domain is NAGVMQNPRHLVRRRGQEARLRCSPMKGHSHVYWYRQLPEEGLKFMVYLQKENIIDESGMPKERFSAEFPKEGPSILRIQQVVRGDSAAYFCASSPSPLAKNIQYFGAGTRLSVL.

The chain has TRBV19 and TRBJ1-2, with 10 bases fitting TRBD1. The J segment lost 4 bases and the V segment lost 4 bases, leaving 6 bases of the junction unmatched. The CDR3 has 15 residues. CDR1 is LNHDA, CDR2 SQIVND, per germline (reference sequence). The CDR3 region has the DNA TGTGCCAGTAGTACGACGGGACAGGGGAGCTATGGCTACACCTTC. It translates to CASSTTGQGSYGYTF.

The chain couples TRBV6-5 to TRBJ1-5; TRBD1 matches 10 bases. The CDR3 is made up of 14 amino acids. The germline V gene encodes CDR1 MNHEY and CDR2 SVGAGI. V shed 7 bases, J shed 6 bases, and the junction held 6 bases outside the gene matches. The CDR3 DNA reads TGTGCCAGCACCGGACAGGGGGTAGGTCAGCCCCAGCATTTT. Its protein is CASTGQGVGQPQHF.